The following is a T cell receptor beta chain sequence with its context. Its target is unknown. This CDR3 has 13 amino acids. The V gene's germline CDR1 is LNHDA and CDR2 SQIVND (reference sequence). V was shortened by 4 bases and J by 6 bases, with 10 bases between the two germline ends. This sample is part of a study of cytomegalovirus exposure and HLA in healthy donors. Study-wide results and limits: The authors enumerated over 150 TCR beta chains as linked to cytomegalovirus.

Only in-frame clones appear in the TCRdb table, and some are missing; sequencing was by immunoSEQ multiplex PCR. The profile shows just under 75,000 clones, about 93% of them singletons. The TCR sequence derives from a woman aged 18-35 years in good health and CMV-seropositive. V is TRBV19 and J is TRBJ2-4; TRBD1 might be the D (5 bases). Material: PBMCs. CDR3 amino acids: CASSTGIINIQYF. In DNA, the CDR3 is TGTGCCAGTAGTACAGGGATAATAAACATTCAGTACTTC.